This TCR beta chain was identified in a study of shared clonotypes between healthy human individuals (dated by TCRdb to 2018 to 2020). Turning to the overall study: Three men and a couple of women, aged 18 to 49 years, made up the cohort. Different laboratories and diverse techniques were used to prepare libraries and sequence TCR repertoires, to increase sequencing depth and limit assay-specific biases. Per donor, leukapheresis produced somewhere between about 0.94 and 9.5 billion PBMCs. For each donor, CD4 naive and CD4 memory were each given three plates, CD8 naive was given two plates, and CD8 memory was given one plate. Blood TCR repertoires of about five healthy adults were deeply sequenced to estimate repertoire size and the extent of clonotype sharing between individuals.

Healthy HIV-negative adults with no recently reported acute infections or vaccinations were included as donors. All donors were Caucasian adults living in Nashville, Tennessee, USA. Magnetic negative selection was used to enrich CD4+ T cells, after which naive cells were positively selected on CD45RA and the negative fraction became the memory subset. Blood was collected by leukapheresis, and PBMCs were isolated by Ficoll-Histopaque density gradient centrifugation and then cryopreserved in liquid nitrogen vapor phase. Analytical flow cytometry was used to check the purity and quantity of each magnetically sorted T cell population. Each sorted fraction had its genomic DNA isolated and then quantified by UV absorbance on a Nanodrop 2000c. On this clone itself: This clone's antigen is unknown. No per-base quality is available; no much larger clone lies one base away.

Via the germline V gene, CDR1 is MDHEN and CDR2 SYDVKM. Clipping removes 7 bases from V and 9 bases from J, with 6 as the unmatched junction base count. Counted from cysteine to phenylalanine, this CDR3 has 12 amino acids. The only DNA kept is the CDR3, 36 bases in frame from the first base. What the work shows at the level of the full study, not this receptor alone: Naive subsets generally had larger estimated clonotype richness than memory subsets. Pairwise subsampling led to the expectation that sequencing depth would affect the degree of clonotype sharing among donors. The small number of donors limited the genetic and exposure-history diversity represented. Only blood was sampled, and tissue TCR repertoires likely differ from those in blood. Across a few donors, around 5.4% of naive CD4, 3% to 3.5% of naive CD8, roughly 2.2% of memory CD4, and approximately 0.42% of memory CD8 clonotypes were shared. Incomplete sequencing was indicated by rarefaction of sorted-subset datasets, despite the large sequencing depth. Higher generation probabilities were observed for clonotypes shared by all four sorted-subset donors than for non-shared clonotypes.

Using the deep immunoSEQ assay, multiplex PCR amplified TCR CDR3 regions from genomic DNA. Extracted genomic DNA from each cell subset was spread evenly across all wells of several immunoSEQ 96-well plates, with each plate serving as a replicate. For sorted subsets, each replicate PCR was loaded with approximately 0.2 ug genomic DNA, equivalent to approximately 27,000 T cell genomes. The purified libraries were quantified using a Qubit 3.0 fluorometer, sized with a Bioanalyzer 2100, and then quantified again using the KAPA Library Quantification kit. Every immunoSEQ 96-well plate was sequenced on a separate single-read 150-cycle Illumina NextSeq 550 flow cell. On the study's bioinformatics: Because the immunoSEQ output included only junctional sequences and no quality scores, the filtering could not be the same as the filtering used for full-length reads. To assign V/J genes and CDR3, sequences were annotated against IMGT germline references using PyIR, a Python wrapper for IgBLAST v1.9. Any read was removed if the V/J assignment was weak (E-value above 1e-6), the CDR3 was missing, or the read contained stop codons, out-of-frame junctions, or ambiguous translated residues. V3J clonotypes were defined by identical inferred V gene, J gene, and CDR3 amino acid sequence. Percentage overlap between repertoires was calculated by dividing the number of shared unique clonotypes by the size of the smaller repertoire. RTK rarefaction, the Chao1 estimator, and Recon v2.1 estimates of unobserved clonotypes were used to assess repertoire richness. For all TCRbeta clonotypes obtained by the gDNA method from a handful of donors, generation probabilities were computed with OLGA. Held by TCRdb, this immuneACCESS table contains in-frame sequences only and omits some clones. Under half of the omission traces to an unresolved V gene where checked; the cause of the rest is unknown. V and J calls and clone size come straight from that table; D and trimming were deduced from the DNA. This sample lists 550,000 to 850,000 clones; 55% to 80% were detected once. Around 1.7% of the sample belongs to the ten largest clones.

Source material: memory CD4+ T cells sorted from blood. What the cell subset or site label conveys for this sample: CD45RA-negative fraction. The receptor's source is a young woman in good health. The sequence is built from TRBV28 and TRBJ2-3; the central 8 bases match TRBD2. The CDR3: CASTSGGRTQYF. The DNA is TGTGCCAGCACCTCGGGGGGGAGAACGCAGTATTTT. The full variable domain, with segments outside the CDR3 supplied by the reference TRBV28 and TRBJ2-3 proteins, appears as DVKVTQSSRYLVKRTGEKVFLECVQDMDHENMFWYRQDPGLGLRLIYFSYDVKMKEKGDIPEGYSVSREKKERFSLILESASTNQTSMYLCASTSGGRTQYFGPGTRLTVL.